These T cell receptor beta chains were read from a single sample in a study of T cell changes during pregnancy in multiple sclerosis. Using immunoSEQ multiplex PCR, the repertoire was profiled, and TCRdb retains in-frame clones only, with some absent. There are about 92,000 clones in the sample; approximately 94% occur only once, and 2.2% lies in the top ten. Specimen: peripheral blood, collected in the third trimester of pregnancy. The receptors were sampled from a female donor with multiple sclerosis, enrolled in a pregnancy study. Each CDR3 is given with its conserved first and last residue. A D gene is named only where the DNA matches it firmly. Only some rows state a clone size, as once, few, many or a class for expanded clones.

d_gene: TRBD1; abundance: -; v_gene: TRBV28; j_gene: TRBJ2-6; CDR3aa: CASSSGQGPRGANVLTF; CDR3nt: TGTGCCAGCAGTTCCGGACAGGGCCCGCGGGGGGCCAACGTCCTGACTTTC
d_gene: TRBD2; abundance: -; v_gene: TRBV5-6; j_gene: TRBJ2-7; CDR3aa: CASSLGWTSGTIYEQYF; CDR3nt: TGTGCCAGCAGCTTGGGATGGACTAGCGGGACAATCTACGAGCAGTACTTC
d_gene: TRBD1; abundance: -; v_gene: TRBV28; j_gene: TRBJ2-5; CDR3aa: CASSTGTAKETQYF; CDR3nt: TGTGCCAGCAGCACCGGGACAGCCAAAGAGACCCAGTACTTC
d_gene: TRBD1; abundance: once; v_gene: TRBV5-1; j_gene: TRBJ2-3; CDR3aa: CASSSAGGDTQYF; CDR3nt: TGCGCCAGCAGCTCCGCAGGGGGAGATACGCAGTATTTT
d_gene: -; abundance: -; v_gene: TRBV13; j_gene: TRBJ2-3; CDR3aa: CASSLGATTDTQYF; CDR3nt: TGTGCCAGCAGCTTAGGAGCCACCACAGATACGCAGTATTTT
d_gene: TRBD1; abundance: -; v_gene: TRBV6-5; j_gene: TRBJ1-1; CDR3aa: CASSQADRGTEAFF; CDR3nt: TGTGCCAGCAGTCAGGCGGACAGGGGGACTGAAGCTTTCTTT
d_gene: TRBD2; abundance: once; v_gene: TRBV6-1; j_gene: TRBJ2-1; CDR3aa: CASSEGLAGVEQFF; CDR3nt: TGTGCCAGCAGTGAAGGACTAGCGGGAGTCGAGCAGTTCTTC
d_gene: -; abundance: -; v_gene: TRBV4-1; j_gene: TRBJ2-3; CDR3aa: CASSQVALDSPTQYF; CDR3nt: TGCGCCAGCAGCCAAGTGGCGTTGGACTCTCCAACGCAGTATTTT
d_gene: TRBD2; abundance: -; v_gene: TRBV27; j_gene: TRBJ2-7; CDR3aa: CASSLGLAGGRNKRQYF; CDR3nt: TGTGCCAGCAGCCTTGGACTAGCGGGAGGGCGGAATAAGAGGCAGTACTTC
d_gene: -; abundance: once; v_gene: TRBV5-4; j_gene: TRBJ2-7; CDR3aa: CASSIGADTYEQYF; CDR3nt: TGTGCCAGCAGCATAGGGGCTGACACCTACGAGCAGTACTTC
d_gene: -; abundance: -; v_gene: TRBV21-1; j_gene: TRBJ2-7; CDR3aa: CASSKGQGLSYEQYF; CDR3nt: TGTGCCAGCAGCAAGGGACAGGGTCTTTCCTACGAGCAGTACTTC
d_gene: -; abundance: -; v_gene: TRBV11-2; j_gene: TRBJ2-5; CDR3aa: CASRNTGNKETQYF; CDR3nt: TGTGCCAGCAGAAATACAGGGAACAAAGAGACCCAGTACTTC
d_gene: -; abundance: -; v_gene: TRBV6-1; j_gene: TRBJ1-2; CDR3aa: CASSEVRGTMRGYTF; CDR3nt: TGTGCCAGCAGTGAAGTGAGAGGCACGATGCGTGGCTACACCTTC
d_gene: TRBD2; abundance: -; v_gene: TRBV13; j_gene: TRBJ2-7; CDR3aa: CASSLVVGGPSYEQYF; CDR3nt: TGTGCCAGCAGCTTAGTGGTGGGAGGGCCCTCCTACGAGCAGTACTTC
d_gene: -; abundance: -; v_gene: TRBV28; j_gene: TRBJ2-3; CDR3aa: CASSRTDTQYF; CDR3nt: TGTGCCAGCAGCCGTACAGATACGCAGTATTTT
d_gene: -; abundance: -; v_gene: TRBV7-9; j_gene: TRBJ1-2; CDR3aa: CASSLAPTVYGYTF; CDR3nt: TGTGCCAGCAGCTTAGCCCCGACAGTCTATGGCTACACCTTC
d_gene: -; abundance: -; v_gene: TRBV19; j_gene: TRBJ2-6; CDR3aa: CASSPRGSGANVLTF; CDR3nt: TGTGCCAGTAGCCCCAGGGGTTCTGGGGCCAACGTCCTGACTTTC
d_gene: TRBD2; abundance: once; v_gene: TRBV5-1; j_gene: TRBJ2-3; CDR3aa: CASSLYGTSGSTQYF; CDR3nt: TGCGCCAGCAGCTTGTATGGGACTAGCGGGAGTACGCAGTATTTT
d_gene: TRBD2; abundance: -; v_gene: TRBV10-3; j_gene: TRBJ2-2; CDR3aa: CATKFGREGTGELFF; CDR3nt: TGTGCCACGAAATTCGGGCGGGAGGGGACCGGGGAGCTGTTTTTT
d_gene: TRBD1; abundance: -; v_gene: TRBV29-1; j_gene: TRBJ2-7; CDR3aa: CSVEKDDRVGSYEQYF; CDR3nt: TGCAGCGTGGAAAAAGATGACAGGGTTGGGTCCTACGAGCAGTACTTC
d_gene: TRBD1; abundance: -; v_gene: TRBV4-1; j_gene: TRBJ2-5; CDR3aa: CASSHRQGARETQYF; CDR3nt: TGCGCCAGCAGCCACAGACAGGGGGCTAGAGAGACCCAGTACTTC
d_gene: -; abundance: -; v_gene: TRBV27; j_gene: TRBJ1-1; CDR3aa: CASSKNAGLRNTEAFF; CDR3nt: TGTGCCAGCAGTAAAAACGCCGGACTCAGGAACACTGAAGCTTTCTTT
d_gene: TRBD1; abundance: -; v_gene: TRBV25-1; j_gene: TRBJ2-3; CDR3aa: CASSPDRGLIDTQYF; CDR3nt: TGTGCCAGCAGCCCGGACAGGGGGCTTATAGATACGCAGTATTTT
d_gene: TRBD1; abundance: -; v_gene: TRBV5-5; j_gene: TRBJ1-5; CDR3aa: CASSTGTGGLEQPQHF; CDR3nt: TGTGCCAGCAGCACCGGGACAGGGGGCCTCGAGCAGCCCCAGCATTTT
d_gene: TRBD1; abundance: -; v_gene: TRBV29-1; j_gene: TRBJ1-2; CDR3aa: CSVGPGQGADGYTF; CDR3nt: TGCAGCGTTGGGCCGGGACAGGGGGCGGATGGCTACACCTTC
d_gene: TRBD2; abundance: -; v_gene: TRBV27; j_gene: TRBJ2-3; CDR3aa: CASSLSPSIAGVEDTQYF; CDR3nt: TGTGCCAGCAGTTTATCGCCCTCGATAGCGGGAGTAGAAGATACGCAGTATTTT
d_gene: -; abundance: -; v_gene: TRBV4-2; j_gene: TRBJ2-3; CDR3aa: CASSQVATRVADTQYF; CDR3nt: TGTGCCAGCAGCCAAGTAGCGACTAGGGTAGCGGATACGCAGTATTTT
d_gene: -; abundance: -; v_gene: TRBV7-2; j_gene: TRBJ1-2; CDR3aa: CASRRPYGYTF; CDR3nt: TGTGCCAGCAGGAGGCCCTATGGCTACACCTTC
d_gene: -; abundance: -; v_gene: TRBV2; j_gene: TRBJ2-7; CDR3aa: CASGREYEQYF; CDR3nt: TGTGCCAGCGGACGGGAGTACGAGCAGTACTTC
d_gene: -; abundance: -; v_gene: TRBV28; j_gene: TRBJ1-2; CDR3aa: CASSDRGGNYGYTF; CDR3nt: TGTGCCAGCAGTGACCGAGGAGGGAACTATGGCTACACCTTC
d_gene: -; abundance: once; v_gene: TRBV4-1; j_gene: TRBJ1-1; CDR3aa: CASSQDPRGTEAFF; CDR3nt: TGCGCCAGCAGCCAAGATCCCAGGGGCACTGAAGCTTTCTTT
d_gene: -; abundance: -; v_gene: TRBV6-1; j_gene: TRBJ1-4; CDR3aa: CASSEVGGFGEKLFF; CDR3nt: TGTGCCAGCAGTGAAGTTGGGGGGTTTGGTGAAAAACTGTTTTTT
d_gene: TRBD2; abundance: -; v_gene: TRBV6-4; j_gene: TRBJ2-1; CDR3aa: CASSDGTSGNNEQFF; CDR3nt: TGTGCCAGCAGTGACGGGACTAGCGGGAACAATGAGCAGTTCTTC
d_gene: TRBD2; abundance: -; v_gene: TRBV28; j_gene: TRBJ2-5; CDR3aa: CASSLVGIAGVFLSETQYF; CDR3nt: TGTGCCAGCAGTTTGGTGGGAATAGCGGGAGTATTCCTATCTGAGACCCAGTACTTC
d_gene: -; abundance: -; v_gene: TRBV2; j_gene: TRBJ2-3; CDR3aa: CASRGLPGSTDTQYF; CDR3nt: TGTGCCAGCCGGGGGTTACCCGGCAGCACAGATACGCAGTATTTT
d_gene: TRBD1; abundance: -; v_gene: TRBV29-1; j_gene: TRBJ2-3; CDR3aa: CSVVRDSSTDTQYF; CDR3nt: TGCAGCGTGGTCCGGGACAGCAGCACAGATACGCAGTATTTT
d_gene: TRBD1; abundance: -; v_gene: TRBV6-1; j_gene: TRBJ1-5; CDR3aa: CASSDKRTGTANQPQHF; CDR3nt: TGTGCCAGCAGTGACAAACGAACCGGGACAGCTAATCAGCCCCAGCATTTT
d_gene: -; abundance: -; v_gene: TRBV4-1; j_gene: TRBJ1-5; CDR3aa: CASSQEGGAYQPQHF; CDR3nt: TGCGCCAGCAGCCAAGAAGGAGGGGCCTATCAGCCCCAGCATTTT
d_gene: -; abundance: -; v_gene: TRBV30; j_gene: TRBJ1-5; CDR3aa: CAWSGSSNQPQHF; CDR3nt: TGTGCCTGGAGTGGGAGTAGCAATCAGCCCCAGCATTTT
d_gene: -; abundance: -; v_gene: TRBV10-3; j_gene: TRBJ1-3; CDR3aa: CAISDSPGGNTIYF; CDR3nt: TGTGCCATCAGTGATTCGCCGGGGGGAAACACCATATATTTT
d_gene: TRBD2; abundance: -; v_gene: TRBV4-1; j_gene: TRBJ2-2; CDR3aa: CASSQVFIAGGSGELFF; CDR3nt: TGCGCCAGCAGCCAAGTGTTTATAGCGGGAGGATCCGGGGAGCTGTTTTTT
d_gene: -; abundance: -; v_gene: TRBV6-5; j_gene: TRBJ1-2; CDR3aa: CASSFLGTENGYTF; CDR3nt: TGTGCCAGCAGTTTCTTAGGGACTGAGAATGGCTACACCTTC
d_gene: -; abundance: -; v_gene: TRBV28; j_gene: TRBJ2-5; CDR3aa: CASSPPLQETQYF; CDR3nt: TGTGCCAGCAGTCCCCCCCTGCAAGAGACCCAGTACTTC
d_gene: -; abundance: -; v_gene: TRBV19; j_gene: TRBJ2-6; CDR3aa: CASSTQGSGANVLTF; CDR3nt: TGTGCCAGTAGTACACAGGGTTCTGGGGCCAACGTCCTGACTTTC
d_gene: -; abundance: -; v_gene: TRBV5-6; j_gene: TRBJ2-7; CDR3aa: CASSLLRRAGEQYF; CDR3nt: TGTGCCAGCAGCTTGCTTCGCAGGGCTGGGGAGCAGTACTTC
d_gene: -; abundance: -; v_gene: TRBV2; j_gene: TRBJ2-7; CDR3aa: CASRSYEQYF; CDR3nt: TGTGCCAGCCGCTCCTACGAGCAGTACTTC
d_gene: -; abundance: -; v_gene: TRBV7-8; j_gene: TRBJ2-3; CDR3aa: CASSRAVEGSVNTQYF; CDR3nt: TGTGCCAGCAGCCGGGCCGTGGAGGGTTCGGTTAATACGCAGTATTTT
d_gene: TRBD2; abundance: once; v_gene: TRBV4-2; j_gene: TRBJ2-4; CDR3aa: CASSQGPGGLIQYF; CDR3nt: TGTGCCAGCAGCCAAGGGCCGGGAGGGCTCATTCAGTACTTC
d_gene: -; abundance: -; v_gene: TRBV28; j_gene: TRBJ2-1; CDR3aa: CASSLAGKYNEQFF; CDR3nt: TGTGCCAGCAGTTTAGCGGGCAAATACAATGAGCAGTTCTTC
d_gene: TRBD1; abundance: -; v_gene: TRBV7-9; j_gene: TRBJ2-2; CDR3aa: CASSDYFQGANTGELFF; CDR3nt: TGTGCCAGCAGCGACTACTTCCAGGGGGCGAACACCGGGGAGCTGTTTTTT
d_gene: TRBD2; abundance: once; v_gene: TRBV5-6; j_gene: TRBJ2-5; CDR3aa: CASSLSLYAGGPSETQYF; CDR3nt: TGTGCCAGCAGCTTGTCTCTCTACGCGGGAGGGCCCTCGGAGACCCAGTACTTC
d_gene: -; abundance: -; v_gene: TRBV5-4; j_gene: TRBJ2-5; CDR3aa: CASSSILAGETQYF; CDR3nt: TGTGCCAGCAGCTCCATCCTAGCCGGGGAGACCCAGTACTTC
d_gene: -; abundance: few; v_gene: TRBV6-5; j_gene: TRBJ2-2; CDR3aa: CASSYSPGPGELFF; CDR3nt: TGTGCCAGCAGTTACTCTCCGGGTCCCGGGGAGCTGTTTTTT
d_gene: -; abundance: -; v_gene: TRBV28; j_gene: TRBJ1-5; CDR3aa: CASSFDPGTGDQPQHF; CDR3nt: TGTGCCAGCAGTTTTGACCCCGGGACTGGCGATCAGCCCCAGCATTTT
d_gene: TRBD1; abundance: once; v_gene: TRBV5-4; j_gene: TRBJ2-2; CDR3aa: CASSVGQGDTGELFF; CDR3nt: TGTGCCAGCAGCGTGGGACAGGGGGACACCGGGGAGCTGTTTTTT